The rows below give T cell receptor beta chains drawn from one sample of a study of blood T cell repertoires in COVID-19. TCRdb's table, derived via immunoSEQ multiplex PCR, lists solely in-frame clones and lacks some. This table has under 300,000 clones, 80% to 90% appearing once. Sequencing was performed on PBMCs or T cells enriched from blood (not recorded which). The receptor source for this set is a woman aged 40 to 50 who had been exposed to COVID-19. Both conserved end residues are part of each CDR3. The D gene is left open where the match is weak. The listing skips clone size in some rows; elsewhere it reads once, few, many or a size class.

j_call,d_call,v_call,clone_size,cdr3_nt,cdr3_aa
TRBJ1-5,TRBD1,TRBV18,.,TGTGCCAGCTCACCGTCGACAGGGACGAATCAGCCCCAGCATTTT,CASSPSTGTNQPQHF
TRBJ2-2,.,TRBV7-8,.,TGTGCCAGCACCCCTCAGATGGGGAGAGGCACCGGGGAGCTGTTTTTT,CASTPQMGRGTGELFF
TRBJ1-2,TRBD1,TRBV5-1,.,TGTGCCAGCAGCGGTGCTACAGGGGGCGCCAATGGCTACACCTTC,CASSGATGGANGYTF
TRBJ2-1,.,TRBV2,.,TGTGCCAGCATAGGAGAGGGAGTATCCTACAATGAGCAGTTCTTC,CASIGEGVSYNEQFF
TRBJ1-5,.,TRBV28,.,TGTGCCAGCAGCGAACCTGTTAGAGGCAATCAGCCCCAGCATTTT,CASSEPVRGNQPQHF
TRBJ1-4,.,TRBV25-1,.,TGTGCCAGGCGTAGCTTCGGCCTGACCGAAAAACTGTTTTTT,CARRSFGLTEKLFF
TRBJ2-2,.,TRBV27,.,TGTGCCAGCAGTTTATCAAATCTAGAAGAGCTGTTTTTT,CASSLSNLEELFF
TRBJ1-1,.,TRBV6-5,.,TGTGCCACCCGCCGCGGGGCTGGAGGCACTGAAGCTTTCTTT,CATRRGAGGTEAFF
TRBJ1-1,TRBD1,TRBV27,.,TGTGCCAGCAGTCCTCGACGGACAGGGGTGGAGGTGAACACTGAAGCTTTCTTT,CASSPRRTGVEVNTEAFF
TRBJ1-1,TRBD1,TRBV18,.,TGTGCCAGCTCCGGACAGGAAGGGAACACTGAAGCTTTCTTT,CASSGQEGNTEAFF
TRBJ1-4,TRBD1,TRBV6-2/TRBV6-3,.,TGTGCCAGCAGTTACAGGGGGCGCCGGGAAAAACTGTTTTTT,CASSYRGRREKLFF
TRBJ1-3,TRBD1,TRBV13,.,TGTGCCAGCAGCTACCGGGACAGACTCTCTGGAAACACCATATATTTT,CASSYRDRLSGNTIYF
TRBJ2-7,.,TRBV18,.,TGTGCCAGCTCACCATCGGGTCCCCCGGAGCAGTACTTC,CASSPSGPPEQYF
TRBJ1-5,.,TRBV5-1,.,TGTGCCAGCAGCTGGGCAGGTGCTAGCAATCAGCCCCAGCATTTT,CASSWAGASNQPQHF
TRBJ1-2,TRBD1,TRBV11-2,.,TGTGCCAGCAGCCAAGGGGGCCTAGGCTATGGCTACACCTTC,CASSQGGLGYGYTF
TRBJ1-2,TRBD1,TRBV6-1,.,TGTGCCAGCAGTGAAGCCGCCTGGACAGGGGACTATGGCTACACCTTC,CASSEAAWTGDYGYTF
TRBJ1-1,.,TRBV9,.,TGTGCCAGCAGCCCGTTGCAGGGTACTGAAGCTTTCTTT,CASSPLQGTEAFF
TRBJ2-1,.,TRBV24-1,.,TGTGCCACCAGTGTTACAGGACAACCGAACAATGAGCAGTTCTTC,CATSVTGQPNNEQFF
TRBJ1-2,.,TRBV28,.,TGTGCCAGCAGCGCGGCAGGGGATAACTATGGCTACACCTTC,CASSAAGDNYGYTF
TRBJ2-7,TRBD2,TRBV5-1,.,TGCGCCAGCAGCTCTCAAGCGGGGAGCTCCTACGAGCAGTACTTC,CASSSQAGSSYEQYF
TRBJ1-2,.,TRBV2,.,TGTGCCAGCAGTTTTTATTCGGGACACATCTATGGCTACACCTTC,CASSFYSGHIYGYTF
TRBJ1-5,.,TRBV19,.,TGTGCCAGTAGTATAGAATCGCAGGTATTCCAGCCCCAGCATTTT,CASSIESQVFQPQHF
TRBJ2-3,TRBD2,TRBV25-1,.,TGTGCCCGGGGGGGTGGAGCGGGGGGGGGCACAGATACGCAGTATTTT,CARGGGAGGGTDTQYF
TRBJ2-1,TRBD2,TRBV19,.,TGTGCCAGTAGTATTTCCAAAAAGACTAGCGGTATCTACAATGAGCAGTTCTTC,CASSISKKTSGIYNEQFF
TRBJ1-2,.,TRBV19,.,TGTGCCAGTAGTATAGGGGGCGGTTATAACTATGGCTACACCTTC,CASSIGGGYNYGYTF
TRBJ1-4,.,TRBV5-8,.,TGTGCCAGCAGTCGAGATGGACACTCGACAACTAATGAAAAACTGTTTTTT,CASSRDGHSTTNEKLFF
TRBJ2-7,TRBD1,TRBV6-5,.,TGTGCCAGCAGTTACTCGACAGGGGCCCCCTACGAGCAGTACTTC,CASSYSTGAPYEQYF
TRBJ1-2,.,TRBV4-3,.,TGCGCCAGCAGCCGGCAGGGCGGCTACACCTTC,CASSRQGGYTF
TRBJ2-5,TRBD2,TRBV27,.,TGTGCCAGCGGCACTAGCGGGATTCGGGAAGAGACCCAGTACTTC,CASGTSGIREETQYF
TRBJ2-1,.,TRBV6-4,medium-sized,TGTGCCAGCAGTGAACAGGGCCACAATGAGCAGTTCTTC,CASSEQGHNEQFF
TRBJ2-5,.,TRBV15,.,TGTGCCACCCACGGCGACTCGGGGACCCAGTACTTC,CATHGDSGTQYF
TRBJ1-1,.,TRBV5-1,.,TGCGCCAGCAGCTCCCCAACCCTGGACACAACAACTGAAGCTTTCTTT,CASSSPTLDTTTEAFF
TRBJ2-2,TRBD2,TRBV4-3,.,TGCGCCAGCAGCCAACGGTCGGGAGGACTAGCGGGAGGCGGGGAGCTGTTTTTT,CASSQRSGGLAGGGELFF
TRBJ2-1,TRBD2,TRBV5-4,.,TGTGCCAGCAGCCTTAGCGGGGGGCACAACAATGAGCAGTTCTTC,CASSLSGGHNNEQFF
TRBJ1-1,TRBD1,TRBV19,.,TGTGCCAGTACACCCGCGGGACAGCGTGAAGCTTTCTTT,CASTPAGQREAFF
TRBJ1-2,.,TRBV4-1,.,TGCGCCAGCAGGATGATCAGTACAGGGACCGACTATGGCTACACCTTC,CASRMISTGTDYGYTF
TRBJ1-2,.,TRBV7-2,.,TGTGCCAGCAGCTTATCACATACAGGGGGCTACACCTTC,CASSLSHTGGYTF
TRBJ2-5,.,TRBV6-5,.,TGTGCCAGCAACGAACGACTGGGGCGAGAGACCCAGTACTTC,CASNERLGRETQYF
TRBJ1-2,.,TRBV24-1,.,TGTGCCACCAGTGACGACGGACAGTTTGGCTATGGCTACACCTTC,CATSDDGQFGYGYTF
TRBJ2-3,TRBD2,TRBV4-2,once,TGTGCCAGCAGCCCCTTGACTAGCATCACAGATACGCAGTATTTT,CASSPLTSITDTQYF
TRBJ2-3,.,TRBV7-8,.,TGTGCCAGCAGCTTAGAGGGGGAAGGTACAGATACGCAGTATTTT,CASSLEGEGTDTQYF
TRBJ1-2,TRBD1,TRBV5-1,once,TGCGCCAGCAGCTTAACAGGGGTCTATGGCTACACCTTC,CASSLTGVYGYTF
TRBJ2-3,TRBD2,TRBV15,once,TGTGCCACCAGTTCGGGACTAGCGACAGATACGCAGTATTTT,CATSSGLATDTQYF
TRBJ2-1,TRBD2,TRBV7-3,.,TGTGCCAGCAGCAGGGGACTAGCGGGAGTACATGAGCAGTTCTTC,CASSRGLAGVHEQFF
TRBJ1-1,.,TRBV11-3,.,TGTGCCAGCAGCCCCCCCGGGGGATGGGACACTGAAGCTTTCTTT,CASSPPGGWDTEAFF
TRBJ1-2,.,TRBV7-9,few,TGTGCCACAGTCGTGAGTCAGGGAACGGATGGCTACACCTTC,CATVVSQGTDGYTF
TRBJ1-1,TRBD1,TRBV2,.,TGTGCCAGCAGTGCGACGACAGGGGACACTGAAGCTTTCTTT,CASSATTGDTEAFF
TRBJ1-2,.,TRBV27,.,TGTGCCAGCAGTTTATCCAGGGTGACTGTAGAAGGCTACACCTTC,CASSLSRVTVEGYTF
TRBJ1-5,TRBD1,TRBV27,.,TGTGCCAGCAGTTCTTCTCGGACAGGGATTCATCAGCCCCAGCATTTT,CASSSSRTGIHQPQHF
TRBJ2-1,TRBD2,TRBV5-1,.,TGTGCCAGCAGCTTCCTCGGCGGGAGCTCCTACAATGAGCAGTTCTTC,CASSFLGGSSYNEQFF
TRBJ2-7,.,TRBV11-2,.,TGTGCCAGCAGCTTCTCCGGGGGCGAGCAGTACTTC,CASSFSGGEQYF
TRBJ2-6,.,TRBV5-1,.,TGTGCCAGCAGCAACCCGGGGGCTGGGGCCAACGTCCTGACTTTC,CASSNPGAGANVLTF
TRBJ1-2,TRBD1,TRBV11-3,.,TGTGCCAGCAGCTCCCAGGGGACAGACCTTAACTATGGCTACACCTTC,CASSSQGTDLNYGYTF
TRBJ1-6,.,TRBV10-3,few,TGTGCCAGTGGGGGGGCTCGAGGCCCGACAGCTTATAATTCACCCCTCCACTTT,CASGGARGPTAYNSPLHF
TRBJ2-1,.,TRBV7-8,.,TGTGCCAGCAGTACAACCGGGACTCTCATCCACAATGAGCAGTTCTTC,CASSTTGTLIHNEQFF
TRBJ1-1,.,TRBV19,.,TGTGCCAGTAGTAAGAACAGTTTCTTTGAAGCTTTCTTT,CASSKNSFFEAFF
TRBJ2-3,TRBD1,TRBV2,once,TGTGCCAGCAGTGCCCAGGGGGCGATCAGAACAGATACGCAGTATTTT,CASSAQGAIRTDTQYF